This T cell receptor (beta chain) was profiled in a study of shared clonotypes between healthy human individuals. Some clones are missing from TCRdb's copy, which holds only in-frame ones; the method was immunoSEQ multiplex PCR. The table shows 2 million or so clones, with around 95% occurring only once. With 7 bases clipped from V and 8 bases from J, the junction kept 12 bases outside the gene matches. The CDR3 runs to 15 residues. CDR1 MNHNY and CDR2 SVGAGI come from the germline V gene (reference sequence). Sequenced input: naive CD4+ T cells sorted from blood. Subset of the sample: CD45RA+ positively selected. The sequence was collected from a man between 18 and 29 years old in good health. The rearrangement uses TRBV6-6 and TRBJ2-1; TRBD2 matches 9 bases. CDR3 sequence (DNA): TGTGCCAGCACCGACCCCGGACTAGCGATCCATGAGCAGTTCTTC. Residues: CASTDPGLAIHEQFF.